This passage covers 9 T cell receptor beta chains from one sample sequenced in a study of blood T cell repertoires in COVID-19. TCRdb's table, derived via immunoSEQ multiplex PCR, lists solely in-frame clones and lacks some. Here the sample spans a few hundred thousand clones, 65% to 90% being singletons. Sequencing input: peripheral blood. All receptors derive from a man aged 25 to 40 with active or convalescent COVID-19.

The chain carries TRBV3-1 (or the pseudogene TRBV3-2) and TRBJ1-3; no firm D call. The V end lost 0 bases, the J end lost 0 bases, and 12 bases lay between the germline ends. The CDR3 sequence is 17 residues long. Germline V gene sequence: CDR1 LGHDT, CDR2 YNNKEL (reference sequence). The CDR3 coding sequence is TGTGCCAGCAGCCAAGATGTTGAGGCTTTCTCTGGAAACACCATATATTTT. The encoded protein is CASSQDVEAFSGNTIYF.

The gene calls are TRBV3-1 (or the pseudogene TRBV3-2) and TRBJ2-1; a possible D gene is TRBD1 (6 bases). Trimming cost V 0 bases and J 6 bases, with 12 bases left between them. There are 15 residues in the CDR3. Germline CDR1 is LGHDT and CDR2 is YNNKEL (reference sequence). The CDR3 DNA reads as TGTGCCAGCAGCCAAGATCGGGGCAGGGGCAATGAGCAGTTCTTC. This translates into CASSQDRGRGNEQFF.

The CDR3 loop is CASFQGPNTEAFF. The CDR3 DNA follows: TGTGCCAGCTTCCAGGGCCCGAACACTGAAGCTTTCTTT. The chain couples TRBV27 to TRBJ1-1, with a weak D call TRBD1 (5 bases). Germline V gives CDR1 MNHEY, CDR2 SMNVEV (reference sequence). The CDR3 extends over 13 amino acids. The V gene lost 8 bases and the J gene lost 1 base, with 11 bases spanning the gap.

The gene calls are TRBV4-1 and TRBJ1-5; TRBD1 aligns across 9 bases. Germline V gives CDR1 MGHRA, CDR2 YSYEKL. V gave up 6 bases and J gave up 9 bases; unmatched junction bases: 6. CDR3 length: 13 residues. The CDR3 DNA reads TGCGCCAGCAGACGGGACAGGGTTGGGCCCCAGCATTTT. This gives the protein CASRRDRVGPQHF.

The chain is built from TRBV7-3 and TRBJ2-5, with TRBD2 matching 11 bases. Germline CDR1 is SGHTA and CDR2 is FQGTGA. V was clipped by 5 bases and J by 5 bases; unmatched bases: 4. The CDR3 is 14 residues long. The CDR3 DNA follows: TGTGCCAGCAGCGTAGCGGGGGGGCGGGAGACCCAGTACTTC. This encodes CASSVAGGRETQYF.

V is TRBV29-1 and J is TRBJ2-7; 7 bases agree with TRBD1. CDR1 SQVTM and CDR2 ANQGSEA come from the germline V gene. V was clipped by 7 bases and J by 0 bases; unmatched bases: 6. The CDR3 runs 13 residues. CDR3 amino acids: CSAKQGTSYEQYF. The DNA for the CDR3 is TGCAGCGCAAAACAGGGGACCTCCTACGAGCAGTACTTC.

The gene calls are TRBV9 and TRBJ1-1; D not resolved. Trimming left V 7 bases short and J 0 bases short, with 7 bases between. CDR3 length equals 12 residues. Germline V gives CDR1 SGDLS, CDR2 YYNGEE. The CDR3 loop is CASGTVNTEAFF. In nucleotides, the CDR3 is TGTGCCAGCGGAACAGTGAACACTGAAGCTTTCTTT.

In its sample, this clone was seen once. The V call is TRBV2, the J call TRBJ2-7; D call uncertain. Trimming removed 3 bases from V and 1 base from J, with 4 bases in between. CDR3 size: 12 residues. From germline, CDR1 is SNHLY and CDR2 FYNNEI. CDR3 in DNA: TGTGCCAGCAGTGACCAATCCTACGAGCAGTACTTC. Amino acids: CASSDQSYEQYF.

This chain uses TRBV30 with TRBJ2-5; 7 bases agree with TRBD2. Germline CDR1 GTSNPN, CDR2 SVGIG (reference sequence). After removal of 1 base from V and 5 bases from J, the junction contained 4 bases not matched to a gene. The CDR3 is made up of 13 amino acids. CDR3 nucleotides: TGTGCCTGGAGTGGGGGAGGGGAGGAGACCCAGTACTTC. Protein sequence: CAWSGGGEETQYF.